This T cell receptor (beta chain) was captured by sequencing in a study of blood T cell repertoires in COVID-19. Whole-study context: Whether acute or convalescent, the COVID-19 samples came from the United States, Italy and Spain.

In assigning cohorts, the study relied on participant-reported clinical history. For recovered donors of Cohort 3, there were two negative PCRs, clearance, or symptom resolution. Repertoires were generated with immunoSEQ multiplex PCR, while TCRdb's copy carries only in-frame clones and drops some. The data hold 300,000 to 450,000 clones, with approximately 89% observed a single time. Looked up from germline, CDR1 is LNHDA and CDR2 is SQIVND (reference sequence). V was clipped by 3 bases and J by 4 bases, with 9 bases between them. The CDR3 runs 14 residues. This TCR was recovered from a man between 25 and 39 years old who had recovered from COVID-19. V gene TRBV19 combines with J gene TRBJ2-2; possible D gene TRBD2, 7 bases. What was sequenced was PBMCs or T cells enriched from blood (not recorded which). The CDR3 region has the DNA TGTGCCAGTAGTATGGGAGGGGGCACCGGGGAGCTGTTTTTT. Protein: CASSMGGGTGELFF.